This T cell receptor (beta chain) appears in the sequencing data of a study of multiple sclerosis patients with progressive multifocal leukoencephalopathy (dated by TCRdb to between 2018 and 2021). About the investigation overall: The study examined peripheral T and B cells of MS patients who developed PML (4 under natalizumab, 1 after alemtuzumab) and treated patients who did not. Two natalizumab-treated patients who later developed PML were followed longitudinally from before therapy through 6 and 12 months to PML onset. The goal of the study was to detect any JC virus-specific or public T-cell expansions that arose at the time of PML onset.

TRB CDR3 regions were amplified from genomic DNA with the immunoSEQ two-step multiplex PCR at survey-level depth. Synthetic inline TR CDR3 controls covering all V-J pairings were spiked into each PCR to estimate template counts and remove amplification bias. Reads were processed so that amplification and sequencing bias were reduced, and quantification was performed against synthetic TR CDR3 analogs. As for the original processing: In ImmunoSEQ Analyzer, raw data were processed so that out-of-frame sequences and CDR3s with stop codons were removed, with gene names following IMGT nomenclature. Repertoire diversity was summarized as normalized Shannon entropy, defined as 1 minus Pielou's evenness. Two TRB sequences were counted as identical only if the two sequences had the same V gene, J gene and CDR3. Public PML clonotypes were defined as CDR3s shared by two or more PML-onset samples but absent from earlier samples, from controls, and from public databases. Skylign with the observed count method was used to analyze CDR3 amino acid composition at each position. TCRdb obtained this table from immuneACCESS and retained in-frame rearrangements with V and J assigned. These tables miss some clones; where compared with another copy, unresolved V genes account for less than half of the shortfall, and the remainder is unexplained. V, J and clone size are taken as reported in that table, and D and trimming were inferred from the DNA itself. This sample is represented by tens of thousands of clones; nearly 90% of them were singletons. The leading ten clones occupy about 1.3% of the sample.

What the time point label conveys for this sample: approximately 12 months of natalizumab therapy. This sample's treatment or condition label indicates: on natalizumab therapy at sampling. Roughly five natalizumab-treated MS patients who did not develop PML were used as controls and were sampled longitudinally. Every listed patient had received interferon beta before, and every PML patient was female. At 6 and 12 months of natalizumab therapy, T1 and T2 blood samples were collected, respectively. Ficoll-Hypaque density gradient centrifugation was used to isolate peripheral blood mononuclear cells. This clone was counted once. Its antigen is still unknown. There are no base qualities to consult, and no much larger clone falls within one base. General conclusions and limits of the study: With only a small, descriptive cohort, it remained unclear whether the findings reflect JC virus infection or general immunocompromise. Most PML patients had lower normalized Shannon entropy, suggesting less diverse TRB repertoires, while values in the natalizumab-treated controls sat near 1. Analysis was limited to peripheral blood, even though cerebrospinal fluid or brain lymphocytes might be more informative for natalizumab-associated PML. When PML developed, neither common TRBV or TRBJ gene usage nor preferential TRBV-TRBJ pairings were detected. Only PML patients had TRB clones above 0.5% frequency, but the clones expanded at PML onset were already present before and during natalizumab therapy.

The material was PBMCs, obtained from a patient treated with natalizumab. The TCR originated in a human donor with multiple sclerosis.

The DNA is TGTGCCAGCAGCCAACAGGGATACTATGGCTACACCTTC. Its protein product is CASSQQGYYGYTF. This receptor chain uses TRBV13 and TRBJ1-2, with TRBD1 perhaps the D gene, on 6 matching bases. The germline ends are 10 bases apart after V is trimmed by 5 bases and J by 3 bases. Reading from cysteine to phenylalanine, the CDR3 counts 13 amino acids. The read is trimmed to its CDR3 DNA, 39 bases read in frame from base 1. In the germline V gene (reference sequence), CDR1 corresponds to PRHDT and CDR2 to FYEKMQ. Where the CDR3 stops, the reference TRBV13 and TRBJ1-2 genes take over; the full variable domain is AAGVIQSPRHLIKEKRETATLKCYPIPRHDTVYWYQQGPGQDPQFLISFYEKMQSDKGSIPDRFSAQQFSDYHSELNMSSLELGDSALYFCASSQQGYYGYTFGSGTRLTVV.